The 13 T cell receptor beta chains below come from one sample, sequenced in a study of OX40 agonist ivuxolimab in advanced cancers. Measured with immunoSEQ multiplex PCR; TCRdb has only the in-frame clones, and not every one. In the table there are 85,000 to 100,000 clones, approximately 94% of which are singletons. Sequenced material: CD4+ or CD8+ T cells sorted from blood, taken in a trial of the OX40 agonist ivuxolimab. All receptors derive from an adult with an advanced solid tumor such as melanoma, head and neck, liver or kidney cancer.

The chain has TRBV7-2 and TRBJ2-7; 7 positions agree with TRBD2. V lost 4 bases, J lost 11 bases, and 14 bases stayed unmatched. CDR3 length equals 14 residues. In germline, CDR1 is SGHTA, CDR2 FQGNSA. CDR3 in amino acids: CASSSYVTSLREYF. The CDR3 region has the DNA TGTGCCAGCAGCTCGTACGTGACTAGCCTGAGGGAGTACTTC. Supplemented by reference TRBV7-2 and TRBJ2-7, the full variable domain reads GAGVSQSPSNKVTEKGKDVELRCDPISGHTALYWYRQSLGQGLEFLIYFQGNSAPDKSGLPSDRFSAERTGGSVSTLTIQRTQQEDSAVYLCASSSYVTSLREYFGPGTRLTVT.

The V gene is TRBV6-4, the J gene TRBJ1-2; no definite D call. Germline CDR1 MRHNA, CDR2 SNTAGT. The CDR3 sequence is 12 residues long. V gave up 6 bases and J gave up 8 bases, with 13 bases separating them. CDR3 sequence reads: CASRSPGTGYTF. In DNA form, the CDR3 reads TGTGCCAGCAGGAGCCCCGGTACGGGCTACACCTTC.

The V call is TRBV5-6, the J call TRBJ1-2; D perhaps matches TRBD1 (5 bases). Germline-derived CDR1 and CDR2 are SGHDT and YYEEEE. This CDR3 has 14 amino acids. V was pared by 4 bases and J by 1 base, with 11 bases between. The CDR3 sequence: CASSQGYFNYGYTF. The CDR3 region has the DNA TGTGCCAGCAGCCAGGGTTACTTTAACTATGGCTACACCTTC.

The gene calls are TRBV2 and TRBJ2-5, with TRBD2 as a possible D gene (5 bases). This CDR3 region has 12 residues. Germline CDR1 reads SNHLY; CDR2 reads FYNNEI. Trimming pared 7 bases from V and 1 base from J, leaving 7 bases between. This CDR3 reads CASMRVQETQYF. CDR3 bases: TGTGCCAGCATGCGGGTCCAAGAGACCCAGTACTTC.

The chain combines TRBV6-5 with TRBJ1-5; no reliable D call. Per germline, CDR1 MNHEY and CDR2 SVGAGI. V was cut by 0 bases and J by 0 bases, with 6 bases left in between. The CDR3 loop spans 15 amino acids. In DNA form, the CDR3 reads TGTGCCAGCAGTTACTCGGCCAGTAGCAATCAGCCCCAGCATTTT. This codes for CASSYSASSNQPQHF.

The chain couples TRBV30 to TRBJ2-4, with D perhaps matching TRBD1 or TRBD2 (6 bases each). Germline V gene sequence: CDR1 GTSNPN, CDR2 SVGIG (reference sequence). The CDR3 is 13 residues long. Trimming stripped 0 bases from V and 7 bases from J, with 10 bases between. DNA of the CDR3: TGTGCCTGGAGTGTAGGAGGGGGGAACATTCAGTACTTC. Translation gives CAWSVGGGNIQYF.

The gene calls are TRBV19 and TRBJ2-3; 15 nucleotides match TRBD2. This CDR3 is built from 16 residues. V dropped 5 bases and J dropped 6; count of bases not matched to a gene: 6. Per germline, CDR1 LNHDA and CDR2 SQIVND (reference sequence). The CDR3 sequence: CASSRTSGRGWDTQYF. CDR3 sequence (DNA): TGTGCCAGTAGTCGGACTAGCGGGAGGGGATGGGATACGCAGTATTTT.

V gene TRBV28 combines with J gene TRBJ1-3; D possibly corresponds to TRBD1 (6 bases). Per germline, CDR1 MDHEN and CDR2 SYDVKM. Trimming pared 1 base from V and 4 bases from J, leaving 17 bases between. The CDR3 covers 17 residues. CDR3 DNA: TGTGCCAGCAGTTTATCTGGGGGGCGCTGGGAAGGAAACACCATATATTTT. Translation gives CASSLSGGRWEGNTIYF.

The V gene is TRBV5-3, the J gene TRBJ1-5; D uncertain. Being an ORF, TRBV5-3 has a function that is uncertain. CDR3 length: 17 residues. Trimming shortened V by 4 bases and J by 0 bases, and 17 bases separated the two germline ends. This CDR3 is CARSDDIGLYSNQPQHF. CDR3 in DNA: TGTGCCAGAAGCGACGACATAGGACTTTATAGCAATCAGCCCCAGCATTTT.

V is TRBV10-3 and J is TRBJ2-7; D might be TRBD2 (6 bases). CDR1 and CDR2 (germline): ENHRY, SYGVKD. Between the trimmed V and J ends, which lost 11 bases and 13 bases, there was a span of 24 bases. The CDR3 is 12 residues long. The CDR3 DNA sequence: TGTGCCCACGGGGGTGCCGGACCACTGTTATACTTC. This codes for CAHGGAGPLLYF.

The gene calls are TRBV9 and TRBJ1-6; D may be TRBD1 (6 bases). The CDR3 totals 13 residues. Germline V gene sequence: CDR1 SGDLS, CDR2 YYNGEE. The ends were cut back, 6 bases at V and 5 bases at J, with 9 bases in the middle. The DNA of the CDR3 is TGTGCCAGCACCAGGGGAGATAATTCACCCCTCCACTTT. Translated, it gives CASTRGDNSPLHF.

The V call is TRBV7-9, the J call TRBJ2-1, with TRBD1 as a possible D gene (5 bases). In germline, CDR1 is SEHNR, CDR2 FQNEAQ (reference sequence). This CDR3 has 17 residues. V was pared by 5 bases and J by 7 bases, with 24 bases between. The CDR3 sequence is CASSGIIGAKVKNEQFF. The CDR3 DNA reads TGTGCCAGCAGCGGCATTATAGGGGCGAAGGTGAAGAATGAGCAGTTCTTC.

This clone appeared a single time. The V gene is TRBV7-2, the J gene TRBJ2-7; no reliable D call. CDR1 and CDR2 from the germline V gene are SGHTA and FQGNSA. CDR3 length: 13 residues. Trimming shortened V by 4 bases and J by 2 bases, and 9 bases separated the two germline ends. The CDR3 region is CASSSLRAYEQYF. The DNA of the CDR3 is TGTGCCAGCAGCTCCCTCCGCGCCTACGAGCAGTACTTC.